This TCR beta chain is from a study of blood T cell repertoires in COVID-19 (dated by TCRdb to about 2020). Some background on the complete study: Collaborator samples came from the United States, Italy and Spain and covered acute and convalescent phases of COVID-19. Where available, HLA class I and class II types were obtained from metadata supplied by the sample provider rather than from assay-based typing. A freely available public database, intended as a resource for researchers studying the immune response to SARS-CoV-2, is where the repertoires were released. The samples were drawn from two sources: the first 160 participants of the ongoing ImmuneRACE study, and over 950 subjects contributed by 6 global collaborators. Subjects who had been exposed to COVID-19, were actively infected with it, or had recovered from it provided the deeply sampled blood TCRbeta repertoires that made up the dataset. The material from the prospective study consisted of cDNA or gDNA derived from T cells, B-cell-depleted T cells, or PBMCs. Nearly every sample came with metadata listing a de-identified subject ID, COVID-19 status, age in years and sex. Study-level results and caveats: The amount of clinical and demographic metadata varied by source and participant and was provided uncurated.

The immunoSEQ Assay, a bias-controlled multiplex PCR, was used to amplify TCRbeta CDR3 regions from genomic DNA. Under the source paper's analysis protocol: Nucleated cell counts per sample were estimated from amplification of reference gene primers within the assay. Sequence reads were collapsed and filtered to measure the absolute abundance of every unique TCRbeta CDR3 rearrangement. Productive Simpson clonality was computed per sample as the square root of Simpson's diversity index over productive rearrangements. TCRdb re-hosts the immuneACCESS table, in-frame sequences only. Its copies lack some clones; in the studies checked, an unresolved V gene accounts for under half of them, and the cause for the rest is not known. That table supplies the V and J calls and clone size; D and trimming were determined from the DNA. Across this sample there are roughly 200,000 clones, with about 82% seen only once. The ten largest clones capture roughly 8.7% of the sample.

Participants in the prospective study were aged about 18 to 95 years, lived in 20 to 30 United States geographic areas, and enrolled through a virtual design. In the prospective study, participants were assigned to cohorts based on the clinical history participants reported in a screening survey and a study questionnaire. Recovered participants in ImmuneRACE Cohort 3 were defined by two consecutive negative NP/OP PCR tests, clearance by a healthcare professional, or resolution of symptoms. In the prospective study, mobile phlebotomists collected whole blood, serum and a nasopharyngeal or oropharyngeal swab from each participant. Participants in the prospective study had the option to provide additional blood draws and questionnaires over a roughly 2-month period. Prospective study blood samples were shipped either frozen or at room temperature before DNA extraction. Via the germline V gene, CDR1 is KGHSH and CDR2 LQKENI. Trimming costs V 2 bases and J 0 bases, and their ends lie 9 bases apart. Including cysteine and phenylalanine, the CDR3 has 15 amino acids. The sequence is cut down to CDR3 DNA, 45 bases in frame from base 1.

As regards this clone: No cognate antigen has been identified for it. It has no much larger one-base neighbor in the sample; base qualities were not kept.

Sequenced sample: PBMCs or T cells enriched from blood (not recorded which). The chain is assembled from TRBV18 and TRBJ2-3; TRBD2 is possibly the D segment (6 matching bases). This clonotype was sampled from a woman in her twenties or thirties who had recovered from COVID-19. Read as DNA, the sequence is TGTGCCAGCTCACCAGGGCGGGATAGCACAGATACGCAGTATTTT. It is translated as CASSPGRDSTDTQYF.